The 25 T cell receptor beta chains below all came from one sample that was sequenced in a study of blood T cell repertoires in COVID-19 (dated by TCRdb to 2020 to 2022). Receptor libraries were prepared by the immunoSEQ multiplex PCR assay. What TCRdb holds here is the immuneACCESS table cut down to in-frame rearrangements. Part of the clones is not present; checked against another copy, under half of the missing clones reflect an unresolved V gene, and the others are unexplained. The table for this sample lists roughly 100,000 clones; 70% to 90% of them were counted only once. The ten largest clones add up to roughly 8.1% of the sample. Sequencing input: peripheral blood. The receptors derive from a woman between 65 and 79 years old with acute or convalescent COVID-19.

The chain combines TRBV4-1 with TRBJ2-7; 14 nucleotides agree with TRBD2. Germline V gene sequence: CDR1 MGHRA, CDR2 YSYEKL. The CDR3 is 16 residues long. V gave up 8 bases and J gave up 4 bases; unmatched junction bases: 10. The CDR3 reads CASGLAGGSALYEQYF. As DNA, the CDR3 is TGCGCCAGCGGACTAGCGGGGGGATCGGCTCTGTACGAGCAGTACTTC.

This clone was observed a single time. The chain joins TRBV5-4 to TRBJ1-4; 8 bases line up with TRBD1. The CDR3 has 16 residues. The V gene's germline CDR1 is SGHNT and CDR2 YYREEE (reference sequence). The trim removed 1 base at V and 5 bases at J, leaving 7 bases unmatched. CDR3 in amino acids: CASSLKQGVMNEKLFF. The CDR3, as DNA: TGTGCCAGCAGCTTGAAACAGGGGGTAATGAATGAAAAACTGTTTTTT.

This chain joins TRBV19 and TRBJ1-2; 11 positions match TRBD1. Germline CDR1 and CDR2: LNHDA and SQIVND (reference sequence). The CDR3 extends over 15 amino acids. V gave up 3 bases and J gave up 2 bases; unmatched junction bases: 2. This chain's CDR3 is CASSMGDRGNYGYTF. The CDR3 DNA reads TGTGCCAGTAGTATGGGGGACAGGGGGAACTATGGCTACACCTTC.

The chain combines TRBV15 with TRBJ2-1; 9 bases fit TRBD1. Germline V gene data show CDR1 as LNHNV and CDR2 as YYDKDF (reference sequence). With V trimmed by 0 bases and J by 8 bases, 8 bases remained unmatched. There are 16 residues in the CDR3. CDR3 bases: TGTGCCACCAGCAGAGATCCGGGACAGGGTCAGGATGAGCAGTTCTTC. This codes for CATSRDPGQGQDEQFF. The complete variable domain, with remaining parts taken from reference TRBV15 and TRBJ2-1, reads DAMVIQNPRYQVTQFGKPVTLSCSQTLNHNVMYWYQQKSSQAPKLLFHYYDKDFNNEADTPDNFQSRRPNTSFCFLDIRSPGLGDTAMYLCATSRDPGQGQDEQFFGPGTRLTVL.

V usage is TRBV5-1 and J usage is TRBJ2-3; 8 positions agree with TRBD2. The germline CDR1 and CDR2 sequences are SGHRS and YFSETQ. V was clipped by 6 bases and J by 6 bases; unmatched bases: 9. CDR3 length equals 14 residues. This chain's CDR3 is CASNRNSGADTQYF. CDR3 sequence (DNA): TGCGCCAGCAATCGGAATAGCGGGGCCGATACGCAGTATTTT.

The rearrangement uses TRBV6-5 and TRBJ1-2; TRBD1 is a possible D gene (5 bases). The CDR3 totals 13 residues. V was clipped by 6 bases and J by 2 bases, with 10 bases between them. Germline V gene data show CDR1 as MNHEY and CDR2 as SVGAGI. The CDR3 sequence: CASRRGANYGYTF. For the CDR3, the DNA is TGTGCCAGCAGACGCGGGGCGAACTATGGCTACACCTTC.

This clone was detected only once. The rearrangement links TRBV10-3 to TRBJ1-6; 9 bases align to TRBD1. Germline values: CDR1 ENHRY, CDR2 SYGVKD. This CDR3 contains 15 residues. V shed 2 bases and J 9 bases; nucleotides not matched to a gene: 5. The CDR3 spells CAISETDRGSSPLHF. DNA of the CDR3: TGTGCCATCAGTGAGACGGACAGGGGAAGTTCACCCCTCCACTTT.

For the CDR3, the DNA is TGCGCCAGCAGCTTGGTGCGAGGTTCGCCCGGGGAGCTGTTTTTT. This encodes CASSLVRGSPGELFF. The V and J genes are TRBV5-1 and TRBJ2-2; D gene ambiguous. Trimming cost V 0 bases and J 6 bases, with 12 bases left between them. Germline loops: CDR1 SGHRS, CDR2 YFSETQ. This CDR3 has 15 amino acids.

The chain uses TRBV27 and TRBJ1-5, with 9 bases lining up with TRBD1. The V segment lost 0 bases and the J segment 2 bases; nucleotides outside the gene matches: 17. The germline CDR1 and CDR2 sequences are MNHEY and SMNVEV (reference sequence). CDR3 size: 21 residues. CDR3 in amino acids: CASSLSKTRDRVFCCNQPQHF. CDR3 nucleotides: TGTGCCAGCAGTTTATCGAAAACACGGGACAGGGTTTTTTGTTGCAATCAGCCCCAGCATTTT.

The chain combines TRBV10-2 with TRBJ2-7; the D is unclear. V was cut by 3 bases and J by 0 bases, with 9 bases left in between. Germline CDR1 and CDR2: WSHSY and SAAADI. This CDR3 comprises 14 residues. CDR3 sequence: CASSEYSDSYEQYF. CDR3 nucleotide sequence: TGCGCCAGCAGTGAATATTCAGACTCCTACGAGCAGTACTTC.

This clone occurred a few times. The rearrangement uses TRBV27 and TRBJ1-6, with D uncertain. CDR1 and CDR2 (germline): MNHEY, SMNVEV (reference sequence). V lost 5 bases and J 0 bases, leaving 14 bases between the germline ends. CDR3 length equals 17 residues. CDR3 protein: CASSPPRGSSYNSPLHF. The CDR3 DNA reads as TGTGCCAGCAGTCCCCCCCGAGGGAGCTCCTATAATTCACCCCTCCACTTT.

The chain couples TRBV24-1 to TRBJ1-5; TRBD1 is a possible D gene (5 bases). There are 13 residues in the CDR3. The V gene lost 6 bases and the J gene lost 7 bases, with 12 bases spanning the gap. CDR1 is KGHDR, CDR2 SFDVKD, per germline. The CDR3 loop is CATSSGLEQPQHF. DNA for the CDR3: TGTGCCACCAGTTCAGGGCTCGAACAGCCCCAGCATTTT.

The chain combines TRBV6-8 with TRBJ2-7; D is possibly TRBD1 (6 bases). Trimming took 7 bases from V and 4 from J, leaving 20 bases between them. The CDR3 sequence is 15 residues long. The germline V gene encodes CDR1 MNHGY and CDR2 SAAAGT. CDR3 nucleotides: TGTGCCAGCACCCACGAGGCCAGGGGCTGTTACGAGCAGTACTTC. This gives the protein CASTHEARGCYEQYF.

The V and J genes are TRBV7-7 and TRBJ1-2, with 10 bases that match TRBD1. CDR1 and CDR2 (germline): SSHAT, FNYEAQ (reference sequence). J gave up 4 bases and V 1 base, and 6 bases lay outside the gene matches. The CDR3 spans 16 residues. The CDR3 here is CASSLVGQGPSYGYTF. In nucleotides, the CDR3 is TGTGCCAGCAGCTTAGTGGGACAGGGGCCGAGCTATGGCTACACCTTC.

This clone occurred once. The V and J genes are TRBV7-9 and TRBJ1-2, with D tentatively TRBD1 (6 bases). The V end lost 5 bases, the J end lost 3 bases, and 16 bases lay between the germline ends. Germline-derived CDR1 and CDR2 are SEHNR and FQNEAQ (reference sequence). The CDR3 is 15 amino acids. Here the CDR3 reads CASSDPGHTDYGYTF. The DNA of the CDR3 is TGTGCCAGCAGCGACCCGGGACATACCGACTATGGCTACACCTTC.

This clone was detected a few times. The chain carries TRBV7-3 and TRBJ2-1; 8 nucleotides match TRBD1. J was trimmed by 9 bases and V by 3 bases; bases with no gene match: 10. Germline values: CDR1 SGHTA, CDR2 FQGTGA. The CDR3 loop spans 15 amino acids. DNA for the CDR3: TGTGCCAGCAGCTTGGCCAGGGGGCGCGAGGTTGAGCAGTTCTTC. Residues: CASSLARGREVEQFF. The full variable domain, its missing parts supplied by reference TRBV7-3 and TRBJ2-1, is GAGVSQTPSNKVTEKGKYVELRCDPISGHTALYWYRQSLGQGPEFLIYFQGTGAADDSGLPNDRFFAVRPEGSVSTLKIQRTERGDSAVYLCASSLARGREVEQFFGPGTRLTVL.

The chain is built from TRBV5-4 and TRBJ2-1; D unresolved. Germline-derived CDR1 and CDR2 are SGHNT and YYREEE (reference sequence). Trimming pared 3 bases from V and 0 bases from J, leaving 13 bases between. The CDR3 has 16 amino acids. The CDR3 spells CASSSTSPGSYNEQFF. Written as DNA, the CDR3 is TGTGCCAGCAGCTCAACCTCCCCGGGCTCCTACAATGAGCAGTTCTTC.

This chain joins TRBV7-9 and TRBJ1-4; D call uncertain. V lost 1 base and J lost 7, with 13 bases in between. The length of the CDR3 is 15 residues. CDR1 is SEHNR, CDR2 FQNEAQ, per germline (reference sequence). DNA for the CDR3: TGTGCCAGCAGCTTAGATGAGACTTGGCTTGAAAAACTGTTTTTT. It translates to CASSLDETWLEKLFF.

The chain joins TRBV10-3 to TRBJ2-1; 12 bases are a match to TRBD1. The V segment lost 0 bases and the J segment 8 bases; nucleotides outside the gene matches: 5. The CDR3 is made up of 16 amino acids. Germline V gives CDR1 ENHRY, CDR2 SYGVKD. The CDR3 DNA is TGTGCCATCAGTGAGTCAGGGACAGGGGGCTCGGATGAGCAGTTCTTC. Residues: CAISESGTGGSDEQFF.

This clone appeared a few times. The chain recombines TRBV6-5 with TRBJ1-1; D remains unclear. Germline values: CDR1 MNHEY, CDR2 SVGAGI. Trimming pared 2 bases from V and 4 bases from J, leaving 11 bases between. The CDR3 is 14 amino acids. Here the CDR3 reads CASSYNKRSTEAFF. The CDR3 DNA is TGTGCCAGCAGTTACAACAAGCGATCCACTGAAGCTTTCTTT.

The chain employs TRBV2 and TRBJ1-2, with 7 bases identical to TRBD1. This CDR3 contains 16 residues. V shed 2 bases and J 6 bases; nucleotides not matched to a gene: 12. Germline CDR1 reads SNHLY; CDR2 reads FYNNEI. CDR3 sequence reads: CASSELAGGVVDGYTF. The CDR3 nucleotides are TGTGCCAGCAGTGAATTGGCAGGGGGAGTTGTGGATGGCTACACCTTC.

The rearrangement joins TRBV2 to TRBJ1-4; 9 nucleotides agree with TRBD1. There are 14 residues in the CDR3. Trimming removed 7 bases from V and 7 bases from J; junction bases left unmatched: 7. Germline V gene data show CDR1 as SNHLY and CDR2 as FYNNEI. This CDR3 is CASITGTGREKLFF. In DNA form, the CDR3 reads TGTGCCAGCATCACCGGGACAGGGCGTGAAAAACTGTTTTTT.

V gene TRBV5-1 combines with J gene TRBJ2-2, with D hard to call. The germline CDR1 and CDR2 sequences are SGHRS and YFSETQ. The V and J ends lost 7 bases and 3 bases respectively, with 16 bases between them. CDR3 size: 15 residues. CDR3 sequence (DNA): TGCGCCAGCCGTTTAAGAAATACGGACACCGGGGAGCTGTTTTTT. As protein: CASRLRNTDTGELFF.

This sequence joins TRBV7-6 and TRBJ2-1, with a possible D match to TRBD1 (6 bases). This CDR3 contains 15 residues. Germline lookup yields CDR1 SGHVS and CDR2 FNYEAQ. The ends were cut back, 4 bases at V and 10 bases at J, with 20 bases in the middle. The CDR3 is CASSSGRGGGGEQFF. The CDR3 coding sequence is TGTGCCAGCAGCTCCGGACGCGGTGGGGGCGGGGAGCAGTTCTTC.

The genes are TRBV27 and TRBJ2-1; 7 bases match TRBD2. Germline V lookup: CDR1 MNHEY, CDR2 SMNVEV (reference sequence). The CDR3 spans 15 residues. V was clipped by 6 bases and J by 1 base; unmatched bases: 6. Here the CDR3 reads CASSLTGGSYNEQFF. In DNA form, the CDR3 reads TGTGCCAGCAGCCTTACCGGGGGGTCCTACAATGAGCAGTTCTTC.